This record covers a single T cell receptor beta chain. J gave up 1 base and V 0 bases, and 12 bases lay outside the gene matches. Germline lookup yields CDR1 SGHNT and CDR2 YYREEE (reference sequence). CDR3 length equals 20 residues. The record originates from a study of blood T cell repertoires in COVID-19. Clones were sequenced by immunoSEQ multiplex PCR, and TCRdb holds only the in-frame ones, with some missing. The data hold 250,000 to 350,000 clones, with roughly 90% observed a single time. The TCR sequence derives from a woman aged 30 to 39 who had recovered from COVID-19. The chain is built from TRBV5-4 and TRBJ2-3; TRBD2 matches 12 bases. The sample taken for sequencing was PBMCs or T cells enriched from blood (not recorded which). The CDR3 protein is CASSLARTLAGGSGTDTQYF. The DNA for the CDR3 is TGTGCCAGCAGCTTGGCCCGGACACTAGCGGGAGGAAGCGGCACAGATACGCAGTATTTT.